Shown below are 30 T cell receptor beta chains from a single sample sequenced in a study of PD-1 blockade in classical Hodgkin lymphoma. Some clones are missing from TCRdb's copy, which holds only in-frame ones; the method was immunoSEQ multiplex PCR. The table shows more than 50,000 clones, with 80% to 90% occurring only once. Following autologous stem cell transplantation, relapse occurred in every patient, and exposure to brentuximab vedotin varied. The source was peripheral blood mononuclear cells (PBMCs), collected at baseline. These receptors were obtained from a human donor with classical Hodgkin lymphoma.

This clone is a singleton in its sample. The chain carries TRBV7-8 and TRBJ2-1; D is perhaps TRBD2 (6 bases). The CDR3 runs 16 residues. Per germline, CDR1 SGHVS and CDR2 FQNEAQ. Trimming took 0 bases from V and 1 from J, leaving 10 bases between them. The CDR3 region is CASSLAGGTSYNEQFF. CDR3 nucleotide sequence: TGTGCCAGCAGCTTAGCGGGGGGTACATCCTACAATGAGCAGTTCTTC.

This chain's CDR3 is CAWQGVSRGAFF. The DNA of the CDR3 is TGTGCCTGGCAGGGGGTTAGCAGGGGAGCTTTCTTT. This chain links TRBV30 with TRBJ1-1; 7 bases line up with TRBD1. The V and J ends lost 5 bases and 10 bases, in that order; junction bases with no gene match: 10. The CDR3 covers 12 residues. From germline, CDR1 is GTSNPN and CDR2 SVGIG (reference sequence).

The genes are TRBV18 and TRBJ2-7, with TRBD1 identical over 8 bases. The V and J ends lost 1 base and 2 bases, in that order; junction bases with no gene match: 7. The CDR3 spans 16 residues. Germline CDR1 KGHSH, CDR2 LQKENI. The CDR3 coding sequence is TGTGCCAGCTCACCACGGGCCAAGACAGGGGCCTACGAGCAGTACTTC. Encoded protein: CASSPRAKTGAYEQYF.

The chain employs TRBV19 and TRBJ1-1; a weak D match, TRBD1 (5 bases). The CDR3 length is 12 residues. The V gene lost 5 bases and the J gene lost 5 bases, with 9 bases spanning the gap. Germline V gives CDR1 LNHDA, CDR2 SQIVND (reference sequence). The CDR3, as DNA: TGTGCCAGTAGTCTCTGGGGGACTGAAGCTTTCTTT. This sequence encodes CASSLWGTEAFF.

The chain couples TRBV7-6 to TRBJ1-1; no firm D call. Trimming shortened V by 5 bases and J by 5 bases, and 15 bases separated the two germline ends. The CDR3 covers 14 residues. Germline V gene data show CDR1 as SGHVS and CDR2 as FNYEAQ. This CDR3 is CASSPKVMGTEAFF. Written as DNA, the CDR3 is TGTGCCAGCAGCCCAAAAGTTATGGGGACTGAAGCTTTCTTT. The full variable domain, rest sourced from reference TRBV7-6 and TRBJ1-1, is GAGVSQSPRYKVTKRGQDVALRCDPISGHVSLYWYRQALGQGPEFLTYFNYEAQQDKSGLPNDRFSAERPEGSISTLTIQRTEQRDSAMYRCASSPKVMGTEAFFGQGTRLTVV.

This sequence joins TRBV29-1 and TRBJ2-1; possibly TRBD1 for D (5 bases). Germline-derived CDR1 and CDR2 are SQVTM and ANQGSEA. V was pared by 3 bases and J by 8 bases, with 14 bases between. This CDR3 is 13 amino acids long. This chain's CDR3 is CSVDTGALYEQFF. The CDR3 region has the DNA TGCAGCGTTGATACTGGGGCCCTTTATGAGCAGTTCTTC.

The chain carries TRBV30 and TRBJ2-1; 9 bases are a match to TRBD2. CDR1 and CDR2 from the germline V gene are GTSNPN and SVGIG (reference sequence). The CDR3 is 14 amino acids. This CDR3 is CANSRPGLADEQFF. The CDR3 DNA is TGTGCGAACAGCCGTCCGGGACTAGCCGATGAGCAGTTCTTC.

The chain is built from TRBV6-4 and TRBJ2-1; 11 bases agree with TRBD1. Germline V CDR1 and CDR2: MRHNA, SNTAGT. Losses at the gene ends were 4 bases for V and 4 bases for J; bases not matched to a gene: 3. This CDR3 spans 15 amino acids. The CDR3 nucleotides read TGTGCCAGCAGTGCCGGGGACAGGGGGTACAATGAGCAGTTCTTC. Residues: CASSAGDRGYNEQFF.

The chain uses TRBV5-1 and TRBJ1-2, with D perhaps TRBD1 (6 bases). Germline V gene sequence: CDR1 SGHRS, CDR2 YFSETQ. With 1 base removed from V and 5 bases from J, the gap between germline ends came to 6 bases. The CDR3 contains 12 residues. In DNA form, the CDR3 reads TGCGCCAGCAGCTTGACAGGGTATGGCTACACCTTC. It specifies CASSLTGYGYTF.

The genes are TRBV7-2 and TRBJ2-1, with D possibly matching TRBD1 (6 bases). The V gene lost 3 bases and the J gene lost 9 bases, with 9 bases spanning the gap. CDR1 is SGHTA and CDR2 is FQGNSA in the germline V gene. CDR3 size: 12 residues. The DNA of the CDR3 is TGTGCCAGCAGCTTTCGAGGGGGTGAGCAGTTCTTC. This encodes CASSFRGGEQFF. Based on the CDR3 plus reference TRBV7-2 and TRBJ2-1, the full variable domain is GAGVSQSPSNKVTEKGKDVELRCDPISGHTALYWYRQSLGQGLEFLIYFQGNSAPDKSGLPSDRFSAERTGGSVSTLTIQRTQQEDSAVYLCASSFRGGEQFFGPGTRLTVL.

The chain has TRBV6-6 and TRBJ1-2, with D hard to call. This CDR3 comprises 11 residues. Between the trimmed V and J ends, which lost 10 bases and 1 base, there was a span of 7 bases. CDR1 and CDR2 from the germline V gene are MNHNY and SVGAGI (reference sequence). This CDR3 is CATTGNYGYTF. In DNA form, the CDR3 reads TGTGCCACCACCGGTAACTATGGCTACACCTTC.

This chain joins TRBV2 and TRBJ2-7, with a tentative D call TRBD1 (6 bases). The CDR3 consists of 13 residues. Germline CDR1 is SNHLY and CDR2 is FYNNEI. V was shortened by 6 bases and J by 3 bases, with 12 bases between the two germline ends. The CDR3 nucleotides read TGTGCCAGCAGCCCGGACAGCTACTACGAGCAGTACTTC. It translates to CASSPDSYYEQYF. The full variable domain, its missing parts supplied by reference TRBV2 and TRBJ2-7, is EPEVTQTPSHQVTQMGQEVILRCVPISNHLYFYWYRQILGQKVEFLVSFYNNEISEKSEIFDDQFSVERPDGSNFTLKIRSTKLEDSAMYFCASSPDSYYEQYFGPGTRLTVT.

The chain combines TRBV29-1 with TRBJ2-6; 9 bases are shared with TRBD1. Losses at the gene ends were 7 bases for V and 2 bases for J; bases not matched to a gene: 9. This CDR3 is 16 amino acids long. CDR1 and CDR2 (germline): SQVTM, ANQGSEA. The CDR3 sequence: CSGPGQGIAGANVLTF. DNA for the CDR3: TGCAGCGGACCGGGACAGGGAATTGCTGGGGCCAACGTCCTGACTTTC.

This clone came up a few times. The chain joins TRBV29-1 to TRBJ1-3; D gene unclear. The V and J ends lost 4 bases and 3 bases respectively, with 7 bases between them. The CDR3 sequence is 12 residues long. The germline CDR1 and CDR2 sequences are SQVTM and ANQGSEA. As DNA, the CDR3 is TGCAGCGTTGGAGATCTTGGAAACACCATATATTTT. Protein: CSVGDLGNTIYF.

This clone has a handful of counts. The chain couples TRBV10-3 to TRBJ2-7; 7 bases map to TRBD1. CDR1 ENHRY and CDR2 SYGVKD come from the germline V gene. This CDR3 is 13 amino acids long. The V and J ends lost 4 bases and 2 bases, in that order; junction bases with no gene match: 2. In nucleotides, the CDR3 is TGTGCCATCAGTGTGACAGGGACCTACGAGCAGTACTTC. Protein: CAISVTGTYEQYF.

This chain joins TRBV7-9 and TRBJ1-1; no clear D. The CDR3 covers 14 residues. Deletions cut 0 bases from V and 7 bases from J, with 12 bases between. Germline V CDR1 and CDR2: SEHNR, FQNEAQ (reference sequence). The CDR3 bases are TGTGCCAGCAGCTTAGCGATAGGAGTGAATGAAGCTTTCTTT. Translating it yields CASSLAIGVNEAFF.

This sequence joins TRBV5-1 and TRBJ2-7; D not resolved. Between the trimmed V and J ends, which lost 4 bases and 5 bases, there was a span of 10 bases. Germline CDR1 is SGHRS and CDR2 is YFSETQ. This CDR3 has 12 residues. The CDR3 here is CASSKEGHEQYF. The CDR3 DNA sequence: TGCGCCAGCAGCAAGGAAGGACACGAGCAGTACTTC.

The chain carries TRBV13 and TRBJ1-2; perhaps TRBD1 as D (5 bases). The ends were cut back, 2 bases at V and 0 bases at J, with 10 bases in the middle. There are 15 residues in the CDR3. The germline V gene encodes CDR1 PRHDT and CDR2 FYEKMQ (reference sequence). In DNA form, the CDR3 reads TGTGCCAGCAGCTTAAGGGACCTTTCTAACTATGGCTACACCTTC. Translation gives CASSLRDLSNYGYTF.

This sequence joins TRBV5-1 and TRBJ2-1, with TRBD2 as a possible D gene (6 bases). This CDR3 has 17 amino acids. Germline V lookup: CDR1 SGHRS, CDR2 YFSETQ. The V and J ends lost 0 bases and 0 bases respectively, with 13 bases between them. The CDR3 protein is CASSLDVGLSSYNEQFF. The CDR3 bases are TGCGCCAGCAGCTTGGATGTGGGACTGAGCTCCTACAATGAGCAGTTCTTC.

The chain has TRBV18 and TRBJ1-5; 12 bases agree with TRBD1. This CDR3 region has 18 residues. Germline V lookup: CDR1 KGHSH, CDR2 LQKENI. Trimming removed 3 bases from V and 2 bases from J; junction bases left unmatched: 8. For the CDR3, the DNA is TGTGCCAGCTCACCCCGGGACAGGGGGCAGGGAGGCAATCAGCCCCAGCATTTT. Translation: CASSPRDRGQGGNQPQHF.

The J gene is TRBJ2-7, the V gene TRBV30; 8 positions match TRBD1. V lost 4 bases to trimming and J lost 3 bases; unmatched junction nucleotides: 5. Germline V gene data show CDR1 as GTSNPN and CDR2 as SVGIG (reference sequence). This CDR3 is 13 amino acids long. The CDR3 sequence is CAWTGQGGYEQYF. CDR3 in DNA: TGTGCCTGGACTGGACAGGGAGGCTACGAGCAGTACTTC. Looking up the rest from reference TRBV30 and TRBJ2-7 gives the full variable domain: SQTIHQWPATLVQPVGSPLSLECTVEGTSNPNLYWYRQAAGRGLQLLFYSVGIGQISSEVPQNLSASRPQDRQFILSSKKLLLSDSGFYLCAWTGQGGYEQYFGPGTRLTVT.

The chain uses TRBV7-9 and TRBJ2-5, with 8 positions matching TRBD1. The CDR3 consists of 14 residues. The junction had 2 bases not matched to a gene; V was cut back by 4 bases and J by 1 base. Looked up from germline, CDR1 is SEHNR and CDR2 is FQNEAQ (reference sequence). CDR3 region: CASSSTGVQETQYF. The CDR3 DNA sequence: TGTGCCAGCAGCTCGACAGGGGTCCAAGAGACCCAGTACTTC.

The V gene is TRBV6-4, the J gene TRBJ1-5; D gene unclear. V was pared by 6 bases and J by 7 bases, with 13 bases between. Germline loops: CDR1 MRHNA, CDR2 SNTAGT. The CDR3 runs to 13 residues. Here the CDR3 reads CASSYLDGQPQHF. The CDR3 coding sequence is TGTGCCAGCAGCTACCTGGACGGCCAGCCCCAGCATTTT.

The chain recombines TRBV7-6 with TRBJ2-7; 7 nucleotides line up with TRBD1. Germline V CDR1 and CDR2: SGHVS, FNYEAQ. Trimming at V came to 1 base and at J to 3 bases, leaving 3 bases not matched to a gene. This CDR3 contains 14 residues. CDR3 sequence: CASSLGDSSYEQYF. As DNA, the CDR3 is TGTGCCAGCAGCTTAGGGGACAGCAGCTACGAGCAGTACTTC.

The DNA for the CDR3 is TGTGCCAGCAGCTTTCATACAGATACCCAGGTCTATGGCTACACCTTC. As protein: CASSFHTDTQVYGYTF. V gene TRBV5-5 combines with J gene TRBJ1-2, with D unresolved. V lost 2 bases and J lost 4, with 18 bases in between. Germline loops: CDR1 SGHKS, CDR2 YYEKEE (reference sequence). The CDR3 contains 16 residues.

The chain uses TRBV9 and TRBJ2-5; 12 bases are shared with TRBD2. The CDR3 is 16 amino acids. Germline V CDR1 and CDR2: SGDLS, YYNGEE. J was trimmed by 5 bases and V by 0 bases; bases with no gene match: 5. CDR3 in amino acids: CASSVATSGGPETQYF. The CDR3 region has the DNA TGTGCCAGCAGCGTAGCAACTAGCGGGGGGCCGGAGACCCAGTACTTC.

The CDR3 loop is CASSIGATNEKLFF. CDR3 nucleotides: TGTGCCAGCAGCATCGGTGCAACTAATGAAAAACTGTTTTTT. The chain carries TRBV2 and TRBJ1-4; D is ambiguous. Trimming left V 6 bases short and J 0 bases short, with 8 bases between. The CDR3 has 14 amino acids. Germline V gene sequence: CDR1 SNHLY, CDR2 FYNNEI. The full variable domain, with the rest looked up from reference TRBV2 and TRBJ1-4, is EPEVTQTPSHQVTQMGQEVILRCVPISNHLYFYWYRQILGQKVEFLVSFYNNEISEKSEIFDDQFSVERPDGSNFTLKIRSTKLEDSAMYFCASSIGATNEKLFFGSGTQLSVL.

The chain is built from TRBV9 and TRBJ2-1; D may be TRBD2 (5 bases). From germline, CDR1 is SGDLS and CDR2 YYNGEE. The length of the CDR3 is 17 residues. Deletions cut 0 bases from V and 0 bases from J, with 13 bases between. In DNA form, the CDR3 reads TGTGCCAGCAGCGTAGGGACCGACGGGGTCTCCTACAATGAGCAGTTCTTC. Translated, it gives CASSVGTDGVSYNEQFF.

The chain joins TRBV5-6 to TRBJ1-1, with D possibly TRBD1 on 5 matching bases. Looked up from germline, CDR1 is SGHDT and CDR2 is YYEEEE. Trimming removed 2 bases at V and 4 bases at J, with 9 bases between. The CDR3 spans 13 residues. The CDR3 here is CASSFWGGTEAFF. The DNA of the CDR3 is TGTGCCAGCAGCTTTTGGGGGGGCACTGAAGCTTTCTTT.

This clone showed up just a few times. The V call is TRBV4-1, the J call TRBJ1-1; TRBD1 might be the D (6 bases). Germline V CDR1 and CDR2: MGHRA, YSYEKL. This CDR3 is built from 17 residues. V was pared by 1 base and J by 2 bases, with 17 bases between. The CDR3 sequence: CASSQVRDIGFNTEAFF. The CDR3 nucleotides read TGCGCCAGCAGCCAAGTTCGGGACATTGGGTTCAACACTGAAGCTTTCTTT.